Here is one T cell receptor (beta chain) with its context. This sample was included in a study of technical replicates of blood from a handful of donors. Sequencing was performed with immunoSEQ multiplex PCR; in TCRdb, only in-frame clones are kept and a portion is missing. The data show more than 65,000 clones, around 90% seen once. The CDR3 contains 14 residues. Trimming stripped 6 bases from V and 6 bases from J, with 14 bases between. The germline V gene encodes CDR1 MRHNA and CDR2 SNTAGT. The chain recombines TRBV6-4 with TRBJ2-2; a possible D gene is TRBD1 (5 bases). Source material: T cells isolated from PBMCs. The receptor was isolated from a human donor in good health. Written as DNA, the CDR3 is TGTGCCAGCAGCAGGGAAGAGGACGCCGGGGAGCTGTTTTTT. Its protein product is CASSREEDAGELFF.